The clone carrying this TCR beta chain is a singleton in its sample. Its antigen is not known. The table came from immunoSEQ multiplex PCR; TCRdb's copy has only in-frame clones and leaves some out. The repertoire consists of about 78,000 clones, with 84% occurring once and the leading ten covering more than 15%. No infections or other immune events were documented during collection. V shed 5 bases and J shed 5 bases, with 13 bases lying between them. This CDR3 has 14 residues. The V gene's germline CDR1 is MNHNS and CDR2 SASEGT. This record comes from a study of identifying expanded T cells in peripheral blood. Broader study findings: Approximately two-week clone count variance significantly increased as total template count grew. Technical replicates showed approximately 1.2 changed clones; approximately 2 weeks approximately 16; four weeks 19.

The source material was blood. This clonotype was obtained from a person between 18 and 75 years old in good health. V gene TRBV6-1 combines with J gene TRBJ2-1; D is possibly TRBD2 (5 bases). As DNA, the CDR3 is TGTGCCAGCAGTCCCCCACTAGGAAACAATGAGCAGTTCTTC. This sequence encodes CASSPPLGNNEQFF.